Listed below are T cell receptor beta chains from one sample, sequenced in a study of T cell responses to AZD1222 COVID-19 vaccine. The method was immunoSEQ multiplex PCR; TCRdb's version includes in-frame clones alone and lacks a portion of them. The sample holds tens of thousands of clones, roughly 87% seen once. The sequencing here drew on peripheral blood, taken on day 0 of AZD1222 vaccination. The receptors stem from an adult in good health. Both conserved end residues are part of each CDR3.

V	J	CDR3
TRBV7-2	TRBJ2-5	CASSLAPRRAGGGETQYF
TRBV19	TRBJ2-5	CASSIDVRTGKGTQYF
TRBV12-3/TRBV12-4	TRBJ2-2	CASSPSRAGELFF
TRBV7-3	TRBJ2-4	CASSLGSGRDKNIQYF
TRBV5-4	TRBJ2-3	CASSLAGRNPSTDTQYF
TRBV11-3	TRBJ1-1	CASREPGTGGEAFF
TRBV12-3/TRBV12-4	TRBJ1-1	CASSLSGSTEAFF
TRBV18	TRBJ2-2	CASSPLRDRVAGELFF
TRBV11-1	TRBJ1-6	CASSPGGSYNSPLHF
TRBV11-3	TRBJ2-3	CASSLEGTQVRSTDTQYF
TRBV27	TRBJ2-7	CASSLWALRGSTYEQYF
TRBV10-3	TRBJ1-6	CAISESGRPSNSPLHF
TRBV7-2	TRBJ1-2	CASSRAARGGGYTF
TRBV12-3/TRBV12-4	TRBJ1-1	CASSLKVAEAFF
TRBV5-6	TRBJ2-3	CASSAQGGTDTQYF